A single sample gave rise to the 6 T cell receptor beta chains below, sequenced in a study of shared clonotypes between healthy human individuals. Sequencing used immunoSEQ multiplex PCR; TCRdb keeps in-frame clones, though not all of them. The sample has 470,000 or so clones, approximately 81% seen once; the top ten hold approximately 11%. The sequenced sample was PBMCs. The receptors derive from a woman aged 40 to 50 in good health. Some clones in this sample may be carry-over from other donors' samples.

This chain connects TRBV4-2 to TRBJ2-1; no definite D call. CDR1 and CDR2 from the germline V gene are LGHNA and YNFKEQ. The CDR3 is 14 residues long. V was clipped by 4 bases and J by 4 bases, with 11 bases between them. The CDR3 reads CASSPSPDYNEQFF. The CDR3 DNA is TGTGCCAGCAGCCCAAGCCCAGATTACAATGAGCAGTTCTTC.

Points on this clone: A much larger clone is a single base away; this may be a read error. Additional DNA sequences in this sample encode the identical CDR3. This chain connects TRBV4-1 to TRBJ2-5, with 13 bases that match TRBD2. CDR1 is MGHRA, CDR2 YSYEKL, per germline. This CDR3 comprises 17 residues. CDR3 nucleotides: TGCGCCAGCAGCCAAGACGGACTAGCGGGAGTTCGAGAGACTCAGTACTTC. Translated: CASSQDGLAGVRETQYF.

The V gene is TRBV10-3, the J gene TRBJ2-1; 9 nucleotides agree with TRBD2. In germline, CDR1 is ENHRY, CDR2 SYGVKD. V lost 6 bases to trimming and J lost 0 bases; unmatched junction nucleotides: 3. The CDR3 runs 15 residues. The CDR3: CAISRSGSSYNEQFF. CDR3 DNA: TGTGCCATCAGCCGTAGCGGGAGCTCCTACAATGAGCAGTTCTTC.

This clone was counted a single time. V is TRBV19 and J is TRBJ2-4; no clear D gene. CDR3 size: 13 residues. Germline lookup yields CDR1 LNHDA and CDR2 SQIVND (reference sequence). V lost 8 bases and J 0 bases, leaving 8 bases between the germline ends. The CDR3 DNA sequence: TGTGCCAGTGCTGACGTAGCCAAAAACATTCAGTACTTC. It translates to CASADVAKNIQYF.

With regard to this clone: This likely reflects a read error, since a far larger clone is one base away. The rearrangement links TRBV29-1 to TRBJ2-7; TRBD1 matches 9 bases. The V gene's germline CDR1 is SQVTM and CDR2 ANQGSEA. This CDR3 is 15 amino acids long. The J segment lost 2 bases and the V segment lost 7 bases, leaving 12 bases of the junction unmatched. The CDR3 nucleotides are TGCAGCGCGGAAAGGACAGGGGAGAGCCCCTACGAGCAGTACTTC. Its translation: CSAERTGESPYEQYF.

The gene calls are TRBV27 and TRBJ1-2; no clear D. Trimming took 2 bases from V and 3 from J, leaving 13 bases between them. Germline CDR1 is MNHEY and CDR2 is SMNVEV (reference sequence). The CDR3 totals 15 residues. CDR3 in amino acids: CASSLRFGYDYGYTF. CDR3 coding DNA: TGTGCCAGCAGTTTACGATTCGGTTACGACTATGGCTACACCTTC.